This T cell receptor beta chain was captured in a study of OX40 agonist ivuxolimab in advanced cancers. The overall study: Patients were treated with intravenous ivuxolimab, dosed at 0.01 to 10 mg/kg and infused every 2 weeks. General study points: The 0.1-3.0 mg/kg partial responders had among the lowest clonal expansion. Several nonresponders also turned out to have low normalized T-cell clonal expansion.

CDR1 and CDR2 from the germline V gene are SNHLY and FYNNEI. Trimming removed 11 bases at V and 6 bases at J, with 10 bases between. The CDR3 length is 11 residues. A remark on this clone: Antigen: not known.

The protocol was immunoSEQ multiplex PCR, while the TCRdb copy is restricted to in-frame clones and leaves out a portion. This table has about 48,000 clones, roughly 91% appearing once. The specimen was CD4+ or CD8+ T cells sorted from blood, collected in a trial of the OX40 agonist ivuxolimab. This TCR came from an adult with an advanced solid tumor such as melanoma, head and neck, liver or kidney cancer. The V call is TRBV2, the J call TRBJ2-2; D ambiguous. The CDR3 bases are TGTGCCTCCAAGGCGCCCGGGGAGCTGTTTTTT. It is translated as CASKAPGELFF.